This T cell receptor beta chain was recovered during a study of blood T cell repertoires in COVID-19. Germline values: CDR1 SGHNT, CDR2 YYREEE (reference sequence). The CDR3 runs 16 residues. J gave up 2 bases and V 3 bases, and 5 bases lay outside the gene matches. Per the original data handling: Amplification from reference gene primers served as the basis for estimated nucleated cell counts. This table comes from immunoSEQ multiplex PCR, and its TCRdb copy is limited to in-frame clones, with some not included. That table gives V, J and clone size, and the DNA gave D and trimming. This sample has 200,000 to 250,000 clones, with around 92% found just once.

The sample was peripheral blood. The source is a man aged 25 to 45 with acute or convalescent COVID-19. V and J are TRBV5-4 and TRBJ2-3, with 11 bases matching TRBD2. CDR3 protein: CASSSPGLADTDTQYF. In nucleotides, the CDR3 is TGTGCCAGCAGCTCCCCGGGACTAGCGGACACAGATACGCAGTATTTT.